The 32 T cell receptor beta chains below were found in one sample sequenced in a study of blood T cell repertoires in COVID-19 (dated by TCRdb to the early 2020s). Libraries were built with the immunoSEQ multiplex PCR assay. Sourced from immuneACCESS, this table was stored by TCRdb with only in-frame sequences that have V and J called. A share of the clones is absent; for the studies checked, an unresolved V gene accounts for under half, and the remainder has no known explanation. The sample table holds roughly 230,000 clones, of which roughly 85% were seen once. Just under 1% of the sample is held by the ten biggest clonotypes. Material for sequencing was peripheral blood. The receptors originated from a man aged 35-49 years with acute or convalescent COVID-19.

The chain joins TRBV6-5 to TRBJ2-3, with D perhaps TRBD1 (6 bases). CDR1 is MNHEY and CDR2 is SVGAGI in the germline V gene. The CDR3 consists of 14 residues. V was clipped by 7 bases and J by 4 bases, with 15 bases between them. The CDR3 spells CASNPGAGPDTQYF. CDR3 DNA sequence: TGTGCCAGCAACCCAGGGGCAGGTCCAGATACGCAGTATTTT.

This clone was seen a single time. The gene calls are TRBV19 and TRBJ1-2; TRBD1 matches at 7 bases. The CDR3 sequence is 15 residues long. CDR1 is LNHDA, CDR2 SQIVND, per germline (reference sequence). With V trimmed by 4 bases and J by 2 bases, 7 bases remained unmatched. The CDR3 protein is CASSTGQQGNYGYTF. The CDR3, as DNA: TGTGCCAGTAGTACGGGACAGCAGGGGAACTATGGCTACACCTTC.

V and J are TRBV7-6 and TRBJ1-6, with D unresolved. This CDR3 region has 13 residues. V dropped 5 bases and J dropped 9 bases, with 11 bases sitting between them. Germline assignment: CDR1 SGHVS and CDR2 FNYEAQ. The CDR3 sequence is CASSATESSPLHF. CDR3 nucleotide sequence: TGTGCCAGCAGCGCCACGGAGAGTTCACCCCTCCACTTT. Together with reference TRBV7-6 and TRBJ1-6, the CDR3 gives the full variable domain: GAGVSQSPRYKVTKRGQDVALRCDPISGHVSLYWYRQALGQGPEFLTYFNYEAQQDKSGLPNDRFSAERPEGSISTLTIQRTEQRDSAMYRCASSATESSPLHFGNGTRLTVT.

CDR3 DNA sequence: TGTGCCAGCAGCCGAGGGAATAGCAATCAGCCCCAGCATTTT. Translation gives CASSRGNSNQPQHF. The chain joins TRBV9 to TRBJ1-5; D remains unclear. Germline V gene data show CDR1 as SGDLS and CDR2 as YYNGEE. The CDR3 has 14 amino acids. The ends were cut back, 4 bases at V and 0 bases at J, with 8 bases in the middle.

The V and J genes are TRBV19 and TRBJ1-2, with D possibly being TRBD1 (6 bases). This CDR3 comprises 14 residues. V dropped 4 bases and J dropped 2 bases, with 11 bases sitting between them. The germline gives CDR1 LNHDA, CDR2 SQIVND (reference sequence). The chain's CDR3 is CASSTYTGNYGYTF. The CDR3 bases are TGTGCCAGTAGTACTTATACAGGGAACTATGGCTACACCTTC.

V and J are TRBV7-6 and TRBJ1-2; D uncertain. This CDR3 has 15 amino acids. The V end was cut by 5 bases, the J end by 3 bases, with 16 bases between. Germline CDR1 is SGHVS and CDR2 is FNYEAQ. This CDR3 is CASSPSPGIDYGYTF. The CDR3 DNA reads as TGTGCCAGCAGCCCCAGCCCGGGGATCGACTATGGCTACACCTTC.

The V and J genes are TRBV11-2 and TRBJ1-6, with 7 bases aligning to TRBD1. Germline V gene data show CDR1 as SGHAT and CDR2 as FQNNGV. The CDR3 has 15 amino acids. The junction had 5 bases not matched to a gene; V was cut back by 4 bases and J by 5 bases. CDR3 protein: CASSSRTGDNSPLHF. For the CDR3, the DNA is TGTGCCAGCAGCTCTCGGACAGGTGATAATTCACCCCTCCACTTT.

The genes are TRBV6-4 and TRBJ2-3; 7 positions match TRBD2. Germline CDR1 MRHNA, CDR2 SNTAGT. Trimming cost V 8 bases and J 2 bases; bases outside gene matches: 7. The CDR3 spans 14 residues. Here the CDR3 DNA reads TGTGCCAGCGGCGACGGGGGGACCACAGATACGCAGTATTTT. Its protein is CASGDGGTTDTQYF.

The chain combines TRBV11-2 with TRBJ1-2, with 8 bases that match TRBD1. Germline CDR1 reads SGHAT; CDR2 reads FQNNGV. The CDR3 is 14 amino acids. V lost 1 base and J lost 6; bases outside the gene matches: 4. In DNA form, the CDR3 reads TGTGCCAGCAGCTTAGTACAGGGGGTGGATGGCTACACCTTC. Translated: CASSLVQGVDGYTF.

The chain links TRBV18 to TRBJ2-2, with D unresolved. V was cut by 0 bases and J by 4 bases, with 3 bases left in between. Germline CDR1 and CDR2: KGHSH and LQKENI. CDR3 length equals 13 residues. The CDR3 region has the DNA TGTGCCAGCTCACCACCGAGCACCGGGGAGCTGTTTTTT. It translates to CASSPPSTGELFF.

The chain recombines TRBV12-5 with TRBJ1-1, with D perhaps matching TRBD1 (6 bases). Trimming left V 7 bases short and J 6 bases short, with 15 bases between. Germline CDR1 reads LGHNT; CDR2 reads FRNRAP. This CDR3 is built from 13 residues. The CDR3, as DNA: TGTGCTAGTGCCCTTTACAGGGACGCTGAAGCTTTCTTT. Its translation is CASALYRDAEAFF.

This rearrangement joins TRBV7-9 to TRBJ1-6, with a tentative D call TRBD1 (6 bases). Germline CDR1 reads SEHNR; CDR2 reads FQNEAQ (reference sequence). The V and J ends lost 4 bases and 6 bases respectively, with 13 bases between them. The CDR3 consists of 15 residues. The CDR3 nucleotides read TGTGCCAGCAGCTCACAGGGTGGAGGTAATTCACCCCTCCACTTT. Protein product: CASSSQGGGNSPLHF.

The chain joins TRBV29-1 to TRBJ2-7, with a tentative D call TRBD2 (6 bases). Trimming removed 4 bases from V and 6 bases from J, with 13 bases in between. In germline, CDR1 is SQVTM, CDR2 ANQGSEA. This CDR3 comprises 12 residues. The CDR3 here is CSVAEGLSEQYF. The CDR3 DNA sequence: TGCAGCGTTGCGGAGGGGCTCTCCGAGCAGTACTTC.

Only one count was recorded for this clone. The chain combines TRBV5-1 with TRBJ1-2, with 7 bases that match TRBD1. V was pared by 6 bases and J by 6 bases, with 8 bases of the junction left unmatched. CDR3 length equals 13 residues. CDR1 is SGHRS, CDR2 YFSETQ, per germline. For the CDR3, the DNA is TGCGCCAGCACCCCGCAGGGGGACCATGGCTACACCTTC. It encodes CASTPQGDHGYTF.

J is TRBJ1-5 and V is TRBV28; 9 bases line up with TRBD1. V trimming: 6 bases; J trimming: 6 bases; junction bases outside the gene matches: 9. The CDR3 consists of 15 residues. CDR1 and CDR2 from the germline V gene are MDHEN and SYDVKM. In DNA form, the CDR3 reads TGTGCCAGCAGCAGCCCGGACAGGGGTTTTCAGCCCCAGCATTTT. This gives the protein CASSSPDRGFQPQHF. The full variable domain, in which reference TRBV28 and TRBJ1-5 provide the parts outside the CDR3, is DVKVTQSSRYLVKRTGEKVFLECVQDMDHENMFWYRQDPGLGLRLIYFSYDVKMKEKGDIPEGYSVSREKKERFSLILESASTNQTSMYLCASSSPDRGFQPQHFGDGTRLSIL.

The CDR3 sequence is CASSFSTGYGYTF. The DNA of the CDR3 is TGTGCCAGCAGTTTTTCGACAGGCTATGGCTACACCTTC. This rearrangement joins TRBV12-3 or TRBV12-4 to TRBJ1-2, with D possibly matching TRBD1 (6 bases). Trimming removed 3 bases at V and 4 bases at J, with 9 bases between. The CDR3 is made up of 13 amino acids.

The CDR3 DNA reads TGTGCCAGCACAGGTGGGGGACACAATCAGCCCCAGCATTTT. It translates to CASTGGGHNQPQHF. The rearrangement links TRBV28 to TRBJ1-5; D is possibly TRBD1 (6 bases). Germline loops: CDR1 MDHEN, CDR2 SYDVKM. V lost 7 bases, J lost 3 bases, and 13 bases lay in between. The CDR3 extends over 14 amino acids.

The chain links TRBV2 to TRBJ1-1; D not resolved. CDR1 and CDR2 (germline): SNHLY, FYNNEI. The CDR3 is 14 amino acids. Trimming shortened V by 8 bases and J by 0 bases, and 13 bases separated the two germline ends. CDR3 DNA sequence: TGTGCCAGCTCAGTGCGGATAATGAACACTGAAGCTTTCTTT. This gives the protein CASSVRIMNTEAFF. The full variable domain, with the rest looked up from reference TRBV2 and TRBJ1-1, is EPEVTQTPSHQVTQMGQEVILRCVPISNHLYFYWYRQILGQKVEFLVSFYNNEISEKSEIFDDQFSVERPDGSNFTLKIRSTKLEDSAMYFCASSVRIMNTEAFFGQGTRLTVV.

This clone was detected once. This chain links TRBV29-1 with TRBJ2-1; D might be TRBD2 (6 bases). Looked up from germline, CDR1 is SQVTM and CDR2 is ANQGSEA. This CDR3 contains 15 residues. V lost 1 base and J lost 1, with 11 bases in between. The CDR3 nucleotides are TGCAGCGTTGAAGGGGACTCGAGTTCCTACAATGAGCAGTTCTTC. This gives the protein CSVEGDSSSYNEQFF.

This rearrangement joins TRBV9 to TRBJ2-1; 9 bases match TRBD2. Germline assignment: CDR1 SGDLS and CDR2 YYNGEE. CDR3 length: 15 amino acids. The J segment lost 7 bases and the V segment lost 0 bases, leaving 5 bases of the junction unmatched. The CDR3 region has the DNA TGTGCCAGCAGCGTAGTAGCGGGGGATTTTAATGAGCAGTTCTTC. Protein sequence: CASSVVAGDFNEQFF.

The V gene is TRBV5-1, the J gene TRBJ2-1, with D maybe TRBD2 (5 bases). The V gene lost 4 bases and the J gene lost 2 bases, with 13 bases spanning the gap. This CDR3 region has 15 residues. The V gene's germline CDR1 is SGHRS and CDR2 YFSETQ. CDR3 sequence reads: CASSASTGTYNEQFF. Written as DNA, the CDR3 is TGCGCCAGCAGCGCGTCCACCGGGACCTACAATGAGCAGTTCTTC.

The J gene is TRBJ2-1, the V gene TRBV7-9, with 11 bases lining up with TRBD1. The germline V gene has CDR1 SEHNR and CDR2 FQNEAQ (reference sequence). This CDR3 region has 15 residues. V lost 5 bases to trimming and J lost 9 bases; unmatched junction nucleotides: 9. CDR3 nucleotides: TGTGCCAGCAGCATCGGACAGGGGGCATATGTTGAGCAGTTCTTC. It is translated as CASSIGQGAYVEQFF.

The chain links TRBV6-5 to TRBJ1-5, with a tentative D call TRBD1 (5 bases). Germline CDR1 MNHEY, CDR2 SVGAGI. V lost 7 bases and J lost 3, with 10 bases in between. This CDR3 contains 13 residues. Here the CDR3 DNA reads TGTGCCAGCAAGGAGGGGCTCAATCAGCCCCAGCATTTT. The encoded protein is CASKEGLNQPQHF.

The V and J genes are TRBV13 and TRBJ2-5, with D perhaps TRBD1 (5 bases). Germline V gene data show CDR1 as PRHDT and CDR2 as FYEKMQ (reference sequence). V was trimmed by 3 bases and J by 12 bases, leaving 11 bases between them. CDR3 size: 11 residues. The CDR3 reads CASSFQGWEYF. The CDR3 nucleotides read TGTGCCAGCAGCTTCCAGGGATGGGAGTACTTC.

This clone appeared a single time. The chain recombines TRBV30 with TRBJ2-5, with D maybe TRBD2 (7 bases). Germline assignment: CDR1 GTSNPN and CDR2 SVGIG (reference sequence). The CDR3 loop spans 14 amino acids. V gave up 2 bases and J gave up 4 bases, with 14 bases separating them. The CDR3 DNA is TGTGCCTGGAGTCTGGGGGGGCCGGTAGAGACCCAGTACTTC. As protein: CAWSLGGPVETQYF.

The chain has TRBV3-1 (or the pseudogene TRBV3-2) and TRBJ1-4, with TRBD1 as a possible D gene (5 bases). Trimming shortened V by 1 base and J by 5 bases, and 8 bases separated the two germline ends. The CDR3 length is 14 residues. Per germline, CDR1 LGHDT and CDR2 YNNKEL (reference sequence). Here the CDR3 reads CASSQAGPNEKLFF. For the CDR3, the DNA is TGTGCCAGCAGCCAAGCAGGGCCAAATGAAAAACTGTTTTTT.

The chain recombines TRBV18 with TRBJ1-2; D is possibly TRBD1 (6 bases). The CDR3 runs to 15 residues. V was clipped by 5 bases and J by 5 bases, with 18 bases between them. Looked up from germline, CDR1 is KGHSH and CDR2 is LQKENI. The CDR3 DNA reads TGTGCCAGCTCAGAAATATTCAGGACAGAGTATGGCTACACCTTC. Its translation is CASSEIFRTEYGYTF.

This sequence joins TRBV12-3 or TRBV12-4 and TRBJ2-5; tentatively, D is TRBD1 (6 bases). The CDR3 has 13 amino acids. V dropped 5 bases and J dropped 0 bases, with 7 bases sitting between them. CDR3 residues: CASSGDNQETQYF. The CDR3 DNA reads TGTGCCAGCAGTGGGGACAACCAAGAGACCCAGTACTTC.

The V and J genes are TRBV15 and TRBJ1-2; possibly TRBD1 for D (6 bases). Between the trimmed V and J ends, which lost 0 bases and 6 bases, there was a span of 14 bases. There are 15 residues in the CDR3. CDR1 is LNHNV, CDR2 YYDKDF, per germline (reference sequence). This chain's CDR3 is CATSRDTGGVNGYTF. The CDR3 nucleotides read TGTGCCACCAGCAGAGATACGGGGGGCGTGAATGGCTACACCTTC. The entire variable domain, with the rest obtained from reference TRBV15 and TRBJ1-2, is as follows: DAMVIQNPRYQVTQFGKPVTLSCSQTLNHNVMYWYQQKSSQAPKLLFHYYDKDFNNEADTPDNFQSRRPNTSFCFLDIRSPGLGDTAMYLCATSRDTGGVNGYTFGSGTRLTVV.

V and J are TRBV28 and TRBJ1-2; the D is unclear. V lost 7 bases and J 0 bases, leaving 9 bases between the germline ends. This CDR3 region has 13 residues. CDR1 is MDHEN and CDR2 is SYDVKM in the germline V gene. The CDR3 loop is CASIPGTNYGYTF. Written as DNA, the CDR3 is TGTGCCAGCATTCCCGGGACTAACTATGGCTACACCTTC.

This chain links TRBV2 with TRBJ1-2; 7 positions match TRBD1. The J segment lost 9 bases and the V segment lost 1 base, leaving 5 bases of the junction unmatched. The CDR3 has 13 amino acids. Germline V gene sequence: CDR1 SNHLY, CDR2 FYNNEI. Written as DNA, the CDR3 is TGTGCCAGCAGTGAAGGGGAGGACAGGCGCTACACCTTC. Residues: CASSEGEDRRYTF.

The rearrangement joins TRBV2 to TRBJ1-6; 10 bases are shared with TRBD1. Germline loops: CDR1 SNHLY, CDR2 FYNNEI. With 6 bases clipped from V and 6 bases from J, the junction kept 5 bases outside the gene matches. CDR3 length: 15 residues. CDR3 sequence: CASRGTGDLNSPLHF. The CDR3 nucleotides are TGTGCCAGCAGGGGGACAGGGGACCTTAATTCACCCCTCCACTTT. The variable domain in full, completed from reference TRBV2 and TRBJ1-6, reads EPEVTQTPSHQVTQMGQEVILRCVPISNHLYFYWYRQILGQKVEFLVSFYNNEISEKSEIFDDQFSVERPDGSNFTLKIRSTKLEDSAMYFCASRGTGDLNSPLHFGNGTRLTVT.